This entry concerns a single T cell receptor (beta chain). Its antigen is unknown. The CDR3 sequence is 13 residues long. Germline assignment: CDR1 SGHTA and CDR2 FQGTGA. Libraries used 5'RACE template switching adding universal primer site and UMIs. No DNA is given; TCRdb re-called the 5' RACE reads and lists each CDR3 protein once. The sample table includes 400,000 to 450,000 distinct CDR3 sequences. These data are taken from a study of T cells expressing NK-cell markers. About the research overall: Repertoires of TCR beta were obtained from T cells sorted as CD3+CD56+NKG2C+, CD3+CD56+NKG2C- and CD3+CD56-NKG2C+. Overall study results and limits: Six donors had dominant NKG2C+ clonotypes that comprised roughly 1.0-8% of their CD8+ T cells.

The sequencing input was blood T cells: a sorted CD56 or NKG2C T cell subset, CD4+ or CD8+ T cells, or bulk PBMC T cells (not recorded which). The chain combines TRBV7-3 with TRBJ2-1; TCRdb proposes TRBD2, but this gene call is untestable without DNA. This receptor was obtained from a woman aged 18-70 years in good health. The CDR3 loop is CASSPGDSRGQFF.